This TCR beta chain was recovered during a study of identical twins. This clonotype was found once. One entry per CDR3 protein results from TCRdb running MiXCR on the 5' RACE reads. The sample lists roughly 1,500,000 distinct CDR3 sequences, around 29% seen once, with less than 0.35% in the top ten. The ends were cut back, 1 base at V and 6 bases at J, with 15 bases in the middle. The CDR3 spans 15 residues. From germline, CDR1 is MGHDK and CDR2 SYGVNS. The sample taken for sequencing was cord blood. The V gene is TRBV25-1, the J gene TRBJ1-1; TRBD1 is a possible D gene (5 bases). The source of this sequence is a newborn girl in good health. The DNA of the CDR3 is TGTGCCAGCAGTGAATGGGAGGGACTTCACCCTGAAGCTTTCTTT. Encoded protein: CASSEWEGLHPEAFF.